This T cell receptor (beta chain) comes out of a study of T-cell reconstitution after alpha-beta-depleted transplantation in children. Study-level results: There were some patients whose high TCRbeta diversity at day 60 came from surviving recipient T cells and thymic progenitors.

Concerning this clonotype: Its antigen remains unidentified.

The V and J ends lost 6 bases and 8 bases, in that order; junction bases with no gene match: 5. The CDR3 contains 11 residues. Germline CDR1 is DFQATT and CDR2 is SNEGSKA (reference sequence). Molecular barcoding with unique molecular identifiers was used for the TCRbeta library. TCRdb independently ran MiXCR on the PCR reads; one entry per CDR3 protein. The sample holds about 220,000 distinct CDR3 sequences, about 15% seen once. This TCR derives from a male patient between 2 and 15 years old who had a stem cell transplant for acute lymphoblastic leukemia, so the T cells may come from the graft donor. Sequences were derived from PBMCs, mostly from graft donor cells, sampled 360 days after TCRalphabeta/CD19-depleted stem cell transplant. This sequence joins TRBV20-1 and TRBJ2-3; 7 bases are shared with TRBD2. CDR3 sequence: CSAATSATQYF. The CDR3 region has the DNA TGCAGTGCGGCCACTAGCGCTACGCAGTATTTT.